This TCR beta chain was identified during a study of cytomegalovirus exposure and HLA in healthy donors. Study results and limitations: A later analysis showed that HLA-associated TCR beta chains had undergone more clonal expansion than equally common others. Accurate prediction of HLA-A and HLA-B alleles (for most subjects) was reportedly achieved from TCR beta sequences. Rare sequences made up most TCRs, while some public TCRs were found in many donors.

Germline CDR1 LGHNA, CDR2 YSLEER. The CDR3 covers 18 residues. J gave up 0 bases and V 0 bases, and 8 bases lay outside the gene matches. Donors sampled were nominally healthy, though unrecorded immune exposures were likely. A note on this clone: Its antigen remains unidentified.

Amplification used 60 Vbeta primers and 13 Jbeta primers. Sequenced by immunoSEQ multiplex PCR; TCRdb stores in-frame clones only, minus some. The table shows around 140,000 clones, with about 76% occurring only once. This rearrangement joins TRBV4-3 to TRBJ1-3; TRBD1 agrees at 7 bases. The TCR originated in a woman between 35 and 50 years old in good health and CMV-seronegative. The specimen sequenced was PBMCs. The CDR3 DNA is TGCGCCAGCAGCCAAGATCCGGACAGGACCCCCTCTGGAAACACCATATATTTT. Translated: CASSQDPDRTPSGNTIYF.